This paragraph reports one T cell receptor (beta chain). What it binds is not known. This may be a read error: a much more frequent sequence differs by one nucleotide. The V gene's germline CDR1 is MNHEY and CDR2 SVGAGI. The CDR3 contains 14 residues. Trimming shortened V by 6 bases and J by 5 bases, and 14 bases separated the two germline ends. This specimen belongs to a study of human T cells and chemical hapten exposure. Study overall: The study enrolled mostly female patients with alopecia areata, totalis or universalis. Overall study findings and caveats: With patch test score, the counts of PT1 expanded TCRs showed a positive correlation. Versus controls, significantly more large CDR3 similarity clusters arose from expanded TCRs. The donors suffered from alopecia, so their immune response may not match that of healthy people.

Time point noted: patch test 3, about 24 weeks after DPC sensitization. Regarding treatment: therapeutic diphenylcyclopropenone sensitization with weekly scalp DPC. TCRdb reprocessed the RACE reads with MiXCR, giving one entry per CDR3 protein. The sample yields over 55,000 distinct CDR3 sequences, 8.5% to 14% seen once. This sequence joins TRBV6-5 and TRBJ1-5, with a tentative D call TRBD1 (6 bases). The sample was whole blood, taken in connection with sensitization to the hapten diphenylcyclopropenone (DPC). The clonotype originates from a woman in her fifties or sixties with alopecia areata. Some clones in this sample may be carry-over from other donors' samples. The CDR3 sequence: CASSETDSHQPQHF. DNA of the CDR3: TGTGCCAGCAGCGAAACGGACAGTCATCAGCCCCAGCATTTT.